The 8 T cell receptor beta chains given below trace back to one sample, sequenced in a study of beta chain features in type 1 diabetes. Expressed TCRB transcripts were sequenced, since all the RNA that had been isolated was reverse transcribed. TCRdb's copy holds only in-frame clones and misses some; the assay was immunoSEQ multiplex PCR. The table has hundreds of thousands of clones, approximately 11% seen once. The sample consisted of naive CD4+ T cells from blood. The receptors here all came from a woman aged 25 to 39 in good health.

This clone appeared a few times. The chain joins TRBV7-9 to TRBJ2-5; 10 bases align to TRBD2. From germline, CDR1 is SEHNR and CDR2 FQNEAQ (reference sequence). The CDR3 spans 16 residues. The ends lost 5 bases at V and 2 bases at J; junction bases unmatched: 8. The CDR3 here is CASSTRRTSGQETQYF. As DNA, the CDR3 is TGTGCCAGCAGCACCAGACGGACTAGCGGACAAGAGACCCAGTACTTC. Looking up the rest from reference TRBV7-9 and TRBJ2-5 gives the full variable domain: DTGVSQNPRHKITKRGQNVTFRCDPISEHNRLYWYRQTLGQGPEFLTYFQNEAQLEKSRLLSDRFSAERPKGSFSTLEIQRTEQGDSAMYLCASSTRRTSGQETQYFGPGTRLLVL.

A few counts support this clone. Other DNA sequences in the sample encode the same CDR3. DNA of the CDR3: TGTGCCAGCAGCGCGTACACAGATACGCAGTATTTT. This codes for CASSAYTDTQYF. V and J are TRBV7-2 and TRBJ2-3; D gene uncertain. The CDR3 consists of 12 residues. Deletions cut 5 bases from V and 2 bases from J, with 5 bases between. Germline CDR1 SGHTA, CDR2 FQGNSA.

This clone occurred a few times. J is TRBJ2-7 and V is TRBV7-9; 7 bases agree with TRBD1. Trimming removed 1 base from V and 4 bases from J; junction bases left unmatched: 4. Germline V gene sequence: CDR1 SEHNR, CDR2 FQNEAQ (reference sequence). CDR3 size: 14 residues. The CDR3 loop reads CASSLVTGAYEQYF. The CDR3 nucleotides read TGTGCCAGCAGCTTAGTAACAGGGGCTTACGAGCAGTACTTC.

This clone was observed a handful of times. The chain is built from TRBV7-9 and TRBJ2-3; TRBD2 agrees at 11 bases. With 5 bases clipped from V and 5 bases from J, the junction kept 3 bases outside the gene matches. CDR1 SEHNR and CDR2 FQNEAQ come from the germline V gene (reference sequence). This CDR3 region has 14 residues. The CDR3 loop reads CASSVGLAGDTQYF. Written as DNA, the CDR3 is TGTGCCAGCAGCGTCGGACTAGCGGGAGATACGCAGTATTTT. Based on the CDR3 plus reference TRBV7-9 and TRBJ2-3, the full variable domain is DTGVSQNPRHKITKRGQNVTFRCDPISEHNRLYWYRQTLGQGPEFLTYFQNEAQLEKSRLLSDRFSAERPKGSFSTLEIQRTEQGDSAMYLCASSVGLAGDTQYFGPGTRLTVL.

The chain recombines TRBV2 with TRBJ1-3; no clear D. This CDR3 is built from 16 residues. Germline V lookup: CDR1 SNHLY, CDR2 FYNNEI. The ends were cut back, 3 bases at V and 0 bases at J, with 12 bases in the middle. CDR3 region: CASSEEEGSSGNTIYF. CDR3 DNA sequence: TGTGCCAGCAGTGAGGAGGAAGGGAGCTCTGGAAACACCATATATTTT.

J is TRBJ2-5 and V is TRBV21-1; TRBD1, the table's D call, was not compared with the DNA. TRBV21-1 is a documented pseudogene. The CDR3 loop spans 17 amino acids. CDR3 loop: CASSTSTGLSEEETQYF. DNA of the CDR3: TGTGCCAGCAGCACCTCTACAGGGCTCTCGGAAGAAGAGACCCAGTACTTC.

The chain employs TRBV7-6 and TRBJ2-6; no clear D. The CDR3 runs to 17 residues. Germline CDR1 SGHVS, CDR2 FNYEAQ. Deletions cut 1 base from V and 0 bases from J, with 10 bases between. CDR3 sequence: CASSLESGNSGANVLTF. The CDR3 region has the DNA TGTGCCAGCAGCTTAGAATCAGGCAACTCTGGGGCCAACGTCCTGACTTTC.

V gene TRBV5-1 combines with J gene TRBJ2-7, with 7 positions matching TRBD2. The germline V gene encodes CDR1 SGHRS and CDR2 YFSETQ. The CDR3 runs 15 residues. The V segment lost 4 bases and the J segment 0 bases; nucleotides outside the gene matches: 7. The CDR3 spells CASSPASGSSYEQYF. The CDR3 nucleotides are TGCGCCAGCAGCCCGGCTAGCGGTAGCTCCTACGAGCAGTACTTC. Together with reference TRBV5-1 and TRBJ2-7, the CDR3 gives the full variable domain: KAGVTQTPRYLIKTRGQQVTLSCSPISGHRSVSWYQQTPGQGLQFLFEYFSETQRNKGNFPGRFSGRQFSNSRSEMNVSTLELGDSALYLCASSPASGSSYEQYFGPGTRLTVT.